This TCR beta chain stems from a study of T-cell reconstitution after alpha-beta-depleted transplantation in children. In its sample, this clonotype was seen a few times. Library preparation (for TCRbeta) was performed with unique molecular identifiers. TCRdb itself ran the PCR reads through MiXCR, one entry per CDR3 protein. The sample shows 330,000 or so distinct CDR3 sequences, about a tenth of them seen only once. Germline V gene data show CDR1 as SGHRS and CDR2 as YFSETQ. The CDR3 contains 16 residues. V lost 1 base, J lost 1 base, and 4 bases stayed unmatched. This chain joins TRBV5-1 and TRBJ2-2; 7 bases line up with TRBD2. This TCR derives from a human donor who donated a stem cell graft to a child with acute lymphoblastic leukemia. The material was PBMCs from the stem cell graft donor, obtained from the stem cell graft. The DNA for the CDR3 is TGCGCCAGCAGCTTGTGGCTAGCGGTGAACACCGGGGAGCTGTTTTTT. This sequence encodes CASSLWLAVNTGELFF. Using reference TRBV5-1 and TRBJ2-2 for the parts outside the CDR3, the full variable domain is KAGVTQTPRYLIKTRGQQVTLSCSPISGHRSVSWYQQTPGQGLQFLFEYFSETQRNKGNFPGRFSGRQFSNSRSEMNVSTLELGDSALYLCASSLWLAVNTGELFFGEGSRLTVL.